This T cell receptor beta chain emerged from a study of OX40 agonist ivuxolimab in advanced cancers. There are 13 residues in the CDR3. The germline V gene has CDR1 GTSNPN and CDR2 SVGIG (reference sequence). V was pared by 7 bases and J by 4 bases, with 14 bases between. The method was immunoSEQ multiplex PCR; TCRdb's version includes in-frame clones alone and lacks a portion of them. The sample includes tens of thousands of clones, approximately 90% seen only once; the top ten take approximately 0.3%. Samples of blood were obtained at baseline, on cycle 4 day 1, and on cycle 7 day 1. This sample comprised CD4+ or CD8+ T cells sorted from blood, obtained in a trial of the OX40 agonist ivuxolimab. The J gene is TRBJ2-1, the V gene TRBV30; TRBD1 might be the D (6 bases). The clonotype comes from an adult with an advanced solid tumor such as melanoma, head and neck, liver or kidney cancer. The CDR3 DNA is TGTGCCTCACGACCGAGGGGGTACAATGAGCAGTTCTTC. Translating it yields CASRPRGYNEQFF. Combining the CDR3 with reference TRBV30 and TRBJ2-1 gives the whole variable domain SQTIHQWPATLVQPVGSPLSLECTVEGTSNPNLYWYRQAAGRGLQLLFYSVGIGQISSEVPQNLSASRPQDRQFILSSKKLLLSDSGFYLCASRPRGYNEQFFGPGTRLTVL.